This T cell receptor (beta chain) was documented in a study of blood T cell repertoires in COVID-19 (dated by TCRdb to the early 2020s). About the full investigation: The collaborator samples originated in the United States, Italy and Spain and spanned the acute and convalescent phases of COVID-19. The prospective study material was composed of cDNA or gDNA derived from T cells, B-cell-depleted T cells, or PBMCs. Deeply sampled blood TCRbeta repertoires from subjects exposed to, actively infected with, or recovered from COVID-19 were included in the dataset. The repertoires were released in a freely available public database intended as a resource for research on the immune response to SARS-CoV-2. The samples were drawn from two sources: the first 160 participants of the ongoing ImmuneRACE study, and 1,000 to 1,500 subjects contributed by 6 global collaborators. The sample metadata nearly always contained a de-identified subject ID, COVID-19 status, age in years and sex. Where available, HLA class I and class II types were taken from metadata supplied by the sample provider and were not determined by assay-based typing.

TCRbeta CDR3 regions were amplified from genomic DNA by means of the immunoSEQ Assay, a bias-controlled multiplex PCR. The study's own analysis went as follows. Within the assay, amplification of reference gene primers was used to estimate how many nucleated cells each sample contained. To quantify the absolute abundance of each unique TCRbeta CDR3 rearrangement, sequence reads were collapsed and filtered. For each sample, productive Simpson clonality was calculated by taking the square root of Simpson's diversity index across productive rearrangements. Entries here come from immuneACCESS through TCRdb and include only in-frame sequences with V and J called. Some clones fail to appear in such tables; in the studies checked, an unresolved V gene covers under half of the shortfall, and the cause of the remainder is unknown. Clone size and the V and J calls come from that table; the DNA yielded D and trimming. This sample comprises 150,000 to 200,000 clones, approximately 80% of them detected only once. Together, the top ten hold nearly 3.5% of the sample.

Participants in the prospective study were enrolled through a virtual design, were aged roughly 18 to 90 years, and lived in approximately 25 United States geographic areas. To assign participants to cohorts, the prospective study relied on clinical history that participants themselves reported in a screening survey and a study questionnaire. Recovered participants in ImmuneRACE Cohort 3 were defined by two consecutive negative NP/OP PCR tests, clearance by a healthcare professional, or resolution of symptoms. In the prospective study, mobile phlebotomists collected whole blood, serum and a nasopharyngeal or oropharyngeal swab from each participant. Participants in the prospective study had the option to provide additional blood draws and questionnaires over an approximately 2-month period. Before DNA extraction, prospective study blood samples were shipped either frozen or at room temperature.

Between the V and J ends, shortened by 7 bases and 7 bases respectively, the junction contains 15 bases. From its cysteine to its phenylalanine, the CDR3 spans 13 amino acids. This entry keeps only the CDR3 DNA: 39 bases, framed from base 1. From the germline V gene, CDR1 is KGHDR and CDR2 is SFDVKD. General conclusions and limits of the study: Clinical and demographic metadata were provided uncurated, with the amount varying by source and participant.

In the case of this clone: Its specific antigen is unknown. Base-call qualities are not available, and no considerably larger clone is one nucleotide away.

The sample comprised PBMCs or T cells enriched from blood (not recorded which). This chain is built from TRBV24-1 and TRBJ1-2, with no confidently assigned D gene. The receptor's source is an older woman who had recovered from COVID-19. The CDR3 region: CATSSGETSGYTF. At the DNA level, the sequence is TGTGCCACCAGCTCAGGTGAGACAAGTGGCTACACCTTC.